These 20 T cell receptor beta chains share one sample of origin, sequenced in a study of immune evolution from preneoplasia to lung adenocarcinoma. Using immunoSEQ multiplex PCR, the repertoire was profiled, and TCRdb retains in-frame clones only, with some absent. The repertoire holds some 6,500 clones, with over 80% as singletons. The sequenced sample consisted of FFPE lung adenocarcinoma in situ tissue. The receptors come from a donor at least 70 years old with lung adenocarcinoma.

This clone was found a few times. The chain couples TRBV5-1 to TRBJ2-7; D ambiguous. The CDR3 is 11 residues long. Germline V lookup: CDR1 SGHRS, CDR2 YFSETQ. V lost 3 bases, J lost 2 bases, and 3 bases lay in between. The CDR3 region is CASSWTYEQYF. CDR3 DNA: TGCGCCAGCAGCTGGACCTACGAGCAGTACTTC.

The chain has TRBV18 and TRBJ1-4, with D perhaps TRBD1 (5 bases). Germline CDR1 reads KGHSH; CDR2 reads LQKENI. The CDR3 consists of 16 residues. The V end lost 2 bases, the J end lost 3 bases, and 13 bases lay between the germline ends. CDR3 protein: CASSPGSGEANEKLFF. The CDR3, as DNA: TGTGCCAGCTCACCAGGGTCGGGGGAAGCTAATGAAAAACTGTTTTTT.

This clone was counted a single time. The chain's CDR3 is CAWSVRADSPLHF. The CDR3 DNA reads as TGTGCCTGGAGTGTACGGGCTGATTCACCCCTCCACTTT. The J gene is TRBJ1-6, the V gene TRBV30; no clear D gene. CDR1 and CDR2 (germline): GTSNPN, SVGIG (reference sequence). This CDR3 has 13 residues. Trimming took 0 bases from V and 8 from J, leaving 8 bases between them. The whole variable domain, remainder taken from reference TRBV30 and TRBJ1-6, is SQTIHQWPATLVQPVGSPLSLECTVEGTSNPNLYWYRQAAGRGLQLLFYSVGIGQISSEVPQNLSASRPQDRQFILSSKKLLLSDSGFYLCAWSVRADSPLHFGNGTRLTVT.

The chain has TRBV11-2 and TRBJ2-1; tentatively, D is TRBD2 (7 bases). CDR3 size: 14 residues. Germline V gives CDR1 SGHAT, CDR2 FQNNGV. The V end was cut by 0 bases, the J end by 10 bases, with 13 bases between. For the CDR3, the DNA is TGTGCCAGCAGCTTAGATAGGACAGCGGGAGAGCAGTTCTTC. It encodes CASSLDRTAGEQFF.

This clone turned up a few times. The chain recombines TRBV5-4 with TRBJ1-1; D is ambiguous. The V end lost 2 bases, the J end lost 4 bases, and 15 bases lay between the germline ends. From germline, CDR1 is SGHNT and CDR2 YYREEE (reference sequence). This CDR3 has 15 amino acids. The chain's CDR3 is CASSFPFEGGTEAFF. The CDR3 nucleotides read TGTGCCAGCAGCTTCCCTTTCGAGGGTGGCACTGAAGCTTTCTTT.

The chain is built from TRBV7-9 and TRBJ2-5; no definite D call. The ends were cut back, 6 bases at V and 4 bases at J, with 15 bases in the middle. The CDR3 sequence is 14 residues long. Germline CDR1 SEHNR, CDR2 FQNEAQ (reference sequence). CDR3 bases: TGTGCCAGCAGTCGAGCCGGGTTGGGAGAGACCCAGTACTTC. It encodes CASSRAGLGETQYF.

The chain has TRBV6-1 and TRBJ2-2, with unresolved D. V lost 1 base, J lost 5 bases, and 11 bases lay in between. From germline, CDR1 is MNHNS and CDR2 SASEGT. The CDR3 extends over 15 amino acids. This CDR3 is CASSEGAMGTGELFF. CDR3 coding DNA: TGTGCCAGCAGTGAAGGGGCAATGGGGACCGGGGAGCTGTTTTTT.

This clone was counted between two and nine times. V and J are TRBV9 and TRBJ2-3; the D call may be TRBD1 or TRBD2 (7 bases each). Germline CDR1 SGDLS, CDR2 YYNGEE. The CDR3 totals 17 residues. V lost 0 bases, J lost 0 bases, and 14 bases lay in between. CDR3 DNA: TGTGCCAGCAGCGTAGAGGGAGGGGACAGCAGCACAGATACGCAGTATTTT. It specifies CASSVEGGDSSTDTQYF.

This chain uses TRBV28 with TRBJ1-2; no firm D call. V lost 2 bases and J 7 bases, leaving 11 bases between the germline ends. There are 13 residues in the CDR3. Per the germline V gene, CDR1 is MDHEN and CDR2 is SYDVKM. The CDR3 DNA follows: TGTGCCAGCAGTTTAGAAGGAAGTAGTGGCTACACCTTC. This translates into CASSLEGSSGYTF.

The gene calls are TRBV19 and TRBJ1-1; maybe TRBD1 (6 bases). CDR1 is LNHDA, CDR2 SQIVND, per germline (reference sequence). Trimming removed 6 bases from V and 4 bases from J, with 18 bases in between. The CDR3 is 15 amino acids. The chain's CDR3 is CASSAAGTRITEAFF. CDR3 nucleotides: TGTGCCAGTAGCGCAGCCGGGACACGCATCACTGAAGCTTTCTTT.

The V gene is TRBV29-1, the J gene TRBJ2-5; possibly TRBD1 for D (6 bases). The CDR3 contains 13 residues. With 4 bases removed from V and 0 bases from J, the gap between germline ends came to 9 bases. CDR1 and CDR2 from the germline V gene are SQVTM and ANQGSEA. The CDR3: CSVAGTYQETQYF. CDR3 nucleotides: TGCAGCGTTGCCGGGACATACCAAGAGACCCAGTACTTC. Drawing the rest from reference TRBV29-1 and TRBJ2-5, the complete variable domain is SAVISQKPSRDICQRGTSLTIQCQVDSQVTMMFWYRQQPGQSLTLIATANQGSEATYESGFVIDKFPISRPNLTFSTLTVSNMSPEDSSIYLCSVAGTYQETQYFGPGTRLLVL.

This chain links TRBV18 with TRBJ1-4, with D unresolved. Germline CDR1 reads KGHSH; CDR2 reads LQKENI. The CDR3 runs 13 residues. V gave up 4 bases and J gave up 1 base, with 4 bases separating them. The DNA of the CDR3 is TGTGCCAGCTCACGGGGAACTAATGAAAAACTGTTTTTT. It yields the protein CASSRGTNEKLFF.

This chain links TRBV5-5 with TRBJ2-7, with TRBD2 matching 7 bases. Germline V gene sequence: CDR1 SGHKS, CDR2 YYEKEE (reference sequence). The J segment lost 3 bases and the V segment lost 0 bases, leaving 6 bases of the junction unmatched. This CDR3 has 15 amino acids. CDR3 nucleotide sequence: TGTGCCAGCAGCTTGGTGGGCGGGAGTGTCTACGAGCAGTACTTC. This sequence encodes CASSLVGGSVYEQYF.

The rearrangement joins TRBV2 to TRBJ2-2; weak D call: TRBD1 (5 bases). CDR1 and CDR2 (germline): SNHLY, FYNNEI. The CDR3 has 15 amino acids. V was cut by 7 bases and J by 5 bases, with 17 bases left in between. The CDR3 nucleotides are TGTGCCAGCACCAAGGGGCGGATAGAGACCGGGGAGCTGTTTTTT. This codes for CASTKGRIETGELFF.

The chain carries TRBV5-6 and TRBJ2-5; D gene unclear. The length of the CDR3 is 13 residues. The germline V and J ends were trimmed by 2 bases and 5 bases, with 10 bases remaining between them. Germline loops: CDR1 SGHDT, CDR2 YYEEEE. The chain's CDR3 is CASSFGHTETQYF. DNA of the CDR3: TGTGCCAGCAGCTTCGGGCATACGGAGACCCAGTACTTC.

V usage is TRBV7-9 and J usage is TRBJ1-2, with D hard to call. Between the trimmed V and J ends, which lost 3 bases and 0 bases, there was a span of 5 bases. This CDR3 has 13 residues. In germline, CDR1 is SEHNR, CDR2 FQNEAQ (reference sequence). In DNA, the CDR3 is TGTGCCAGCAGCTTCATAACTAACTATGGCTACACCTTC. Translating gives CASSFITNYGYTF.

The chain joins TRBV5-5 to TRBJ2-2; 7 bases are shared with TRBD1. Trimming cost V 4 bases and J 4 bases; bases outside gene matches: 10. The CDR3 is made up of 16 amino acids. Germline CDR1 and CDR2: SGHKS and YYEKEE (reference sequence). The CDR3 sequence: CASSVDRVSFTGELFF. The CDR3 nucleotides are TGTGCCAGCAGCGTCGACAGGGTTTCCTTCACCGGGGAGCTGTTTTTT.

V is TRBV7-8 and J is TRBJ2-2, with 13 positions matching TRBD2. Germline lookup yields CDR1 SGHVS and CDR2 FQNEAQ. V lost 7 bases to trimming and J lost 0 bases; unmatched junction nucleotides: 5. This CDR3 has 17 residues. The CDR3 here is CASTKTSGRPNTGELFF. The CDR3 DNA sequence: TGTGCCAGCACTAAGACTAGCGGGAGGCCGAACACCGGGGAGCTGTTTTTT.

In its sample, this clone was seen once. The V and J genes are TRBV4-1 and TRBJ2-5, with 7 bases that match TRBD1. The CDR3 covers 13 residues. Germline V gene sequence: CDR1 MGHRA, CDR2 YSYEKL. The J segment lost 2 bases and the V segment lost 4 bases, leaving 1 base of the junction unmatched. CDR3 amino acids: CASSPRGQETQYF. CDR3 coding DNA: TGCGCCAGCAGCCCCAGGGGGCAAGAGACCCAGTACTTC.

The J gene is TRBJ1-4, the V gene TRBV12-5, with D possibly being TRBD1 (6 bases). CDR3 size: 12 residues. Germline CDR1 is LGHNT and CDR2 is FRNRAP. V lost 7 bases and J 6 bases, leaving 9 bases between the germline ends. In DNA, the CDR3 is TGTGCTAGTGCCGGGGGCGATGAAAAACTGTTTTTT. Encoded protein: CASAGGDEKLFF.